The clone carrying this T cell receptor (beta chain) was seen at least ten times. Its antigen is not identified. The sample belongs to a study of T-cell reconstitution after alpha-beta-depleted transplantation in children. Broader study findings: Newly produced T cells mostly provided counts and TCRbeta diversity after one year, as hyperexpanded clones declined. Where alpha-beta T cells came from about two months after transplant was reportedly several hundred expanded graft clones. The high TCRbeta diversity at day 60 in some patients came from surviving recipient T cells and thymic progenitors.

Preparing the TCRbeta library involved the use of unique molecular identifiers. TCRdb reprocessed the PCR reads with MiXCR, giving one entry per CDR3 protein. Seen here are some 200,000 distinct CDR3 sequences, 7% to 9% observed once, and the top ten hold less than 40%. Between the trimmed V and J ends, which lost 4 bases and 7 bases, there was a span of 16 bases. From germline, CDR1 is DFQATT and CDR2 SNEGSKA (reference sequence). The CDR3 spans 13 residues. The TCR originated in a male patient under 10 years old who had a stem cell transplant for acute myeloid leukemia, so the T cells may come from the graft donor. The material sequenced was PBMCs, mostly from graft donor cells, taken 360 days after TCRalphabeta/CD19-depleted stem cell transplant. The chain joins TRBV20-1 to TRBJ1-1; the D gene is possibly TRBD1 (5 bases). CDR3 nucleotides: TGCAGTGCTACCGACAGTCTCGGGGTTGAAGCTTTCTTT. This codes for CSATDSLGVEAFF.